A single count supports the clone carrying this T cell receptor beta chain. As originally analysed: Nucleated cell number was recorded as an estimate derived from reference gene primer amplification. Method: immunoSEQ multiplex PCR; TCRdb's copy keeps in-frame clones and lacks some. V and J calls and clone size come straight from that table; D and trimming were deduced from the DNA. The sample carries 130,000 or so clones, roughly 90% recorded once. The data derive from a study of blood T cell repertoires in COVID-19. The CDR3 loop spans 14 amino acids. CDR1 is ENHRY and CDR2 is SYGVKD in the germline V gene. The V end lost 6 bases, the J end lost 5 bases, and 13 bases lay between the germline ends.

V gene TRBV10-3 combines with J gene TRBJ2-2, with D uncertain. This TCR was recovered from a man aged 55 to 70 with COVID-19, enrolled during active disease. Sequences were obtained from peripheral blood. CDR3 residues: CAIRGSSGTGELFF. In DNA form, the CDR3 reads TGTGCCATCAGGGGCAGCAGTGGGACCGGGGAGCTGTTTTTT.